The 24 T cell receptor beta chains below all came from one sample that was sequenced in a study of cytomegalovirus exposure and HLA in healthy donors (dated by TCRdb to the late 2010s). Preparation of the library involved the immunoSEQ multiplex PCR assay. A mixture of 60 forward primers for TCR Vbeta segments and 13 reverse primers for TCR Jbeta segments was used in the multiplex PCR. In TCRdb, the immuneACCESS table is reduced to in-frame sequences with V and J assigned. These tables do not hold every clone; where another copy was compared, an unresolved V gene accounts for under half, and the others remain unexplained. This sample has some 160,000 clones in its table, and around 79% of those were observed once. 0.69% of the sample is held by the ten biggest clonotypes. The sequenced sample was PBMCs. The receptor source for this set is a middle-aged woman in good health and CMV-seronegative.

The V gene is TRBV14, the J gene TRBJ1-2; D is possibly TRBD1 (5 bases). CDR3 size: 13 residues. Trimming left V 5 bases short and J 5 bases short, with 12 bases between. The V gene's germline CDR1 is SGHDN and CDR2 FVKESK. CDR3 residues: CASSLQEQYGYTF. CDR3 nucleotide sequence: TGTGCCAGCAGCTTACAGGAGCAATATGGCTACACCTTC.

This chain uses TRBV18 with TRBJ2-5; 7 nucleotides line up with TRBD2. The CDR3 covers 17 residues. The trim removed 2 bases at V and 5 bases at J, leaving 14 bases unmatched. Germline-derived CDR1 and CDR2 are KGHSH and LQKENI. The CDR3 protein is CASSPSVRGSFWETQYF. CDR3 DNA sequence: TGTGCCAGCTCACCATCTGTCCGCGGGAGTTTTTGGGAGACCCAGTACTTC.

The chain links TRBV21-1 to TRBJ2-7; whether TRBD1, the table's D call, matches the DNA was not checked. TRBV21-1 is a pseudogene. The CDR3 extends over 15 amino acids. CDR3 protein: CASSTPGTGLKEQYF. CDR3 coding DNA: TGTGCCAGCAGCACCCCCGGGACAGGGTTAAAGGAGCAGTACTTC.

V gene TRBV6-6 combines with J gene TRBJ2-4, with 14 bases identical to TRBD2. This CDR3 is built from 16 residues. The trim removed 6 bases at V and 7 bases at J, leaving 8 bases unmatched. Looked up from germline, CDR1 is MNHNY and CDR2 is SVGAGI (reference sequence). CDR3 residues: CASSSGTSGRFNIQYF. The CDR3 nucleotides are TGTGCCAGCAGCTCCGGGACTAGCGGGAGATTTAACATTCAGTACTTC.

The sample holds a few counts of this clone. The J gene is TRBJ2-7, the V gene TRBV15, with D possibly TRBD2 on 6 matching bases. V dropped 0 bases and J dropped 6 bases, with 15 bases sitting between them. CDR1 is LNHNV, CDR2 YYDKDF, per germline (reference sequence). The CDR3 extends over 15 amino acids. The CDR3 DNA follows: TGTGCCACCAGCAGAGATCTACTAGCTTCAGCCGAGCAGTACTTC. Protein sequence: CATSRDLLASAEQYF. The variable domain in full, with the rest retrieved from reference TRBV15 and TRBJ2-7, is DAMVIQNPRYQVTQFGKPVTLSCSQTLNHNVMYWYQQKSSQAPKLLFHYYDKDFNNEADTPDNFQSRRPNTSFCFLDIRSPGLGDTAMYLCATSRDLLASAEQYFGPGTRLTVT.

This clone was seen more than once but under ten times. The chain's CDR3 is CASSQDRAGNQPQHF. In nucleotides, the CDR3 is TGTGCCAGCAGCCAGGACAGGGCAGGCAATCAGCCCCAGCATTTT. The chain links TRBV6-5 to TRBJ1-5, with 8 nucleotides matching TRBD1. Germline V gene sequence: CDR1 MNHEY, CDR2 SVGAGI. The CDR3 sequence is 15 residues long. Trimming removed 6 bases from V and 2 bases from J; junction bases left unmatched: 6.

Worth noting for this clone: The sample holds other DNA sequences that translate to the same CDR3. The V gene is TRBV27, the J gene TRBJ1-4, with D perhaps TRBD1 (6 bases). Germline loops: CDR1 MNHEY, CDR2 SMNVEV (reference sequence). V was cut by 6 bases and J by 8 bases, with 16 bases left in between. This CDR3 is 14 amino acids long. Here the CDR3 reads CASRLLDRSEKLFF. In DNA, the CDR3 is TGTGCCAGCAGGTTGCTCGACAGGAGCGAAAAACTGTTTTTT.

The rearrangement links TRBV4-3 to TRBJ1-1, with D tentatively TRBD1 (5 bases). Trimming left V 5 bases short and J 4 bases short, with 14 bases between. Looked up from germline, CDR1 is LGHNA and CDR2 is YSLEER. The CDR3 loop spans 14 amino acids. The CDR3 DNA is TGCGCCAGCAGCGGAAGTAGGGGCGGCACTGAAGCTTTCTTT. Amino acid sequence: CASSGSRGGTEAFF.

The V call is TRBV5-1, the J call TRBJ2-5; 13 bases align to TRBD2. With the DNA end fitting TRBJ2-7 better, the J assignment may be wrong. Per the germline V gene, CDR1 is SGHRS and CDR2 is YFSETQ. This CDR3 is 15 amino acids long. The CDR3 DNA reads TGCGCCAGCAGCACCTGGACTAGCGGGAGCTACGAGCAGTACTTC. It specifies CASSTWTSGSYEQYF.

This clone was observed a single time. The chain has TRBV28 and TRBJ1-3; tentatively, D is TRBD1 (5 bases). CDR1 and CDR2 from the germline V gene are MDHEN and SYDVKM. CDR3 length equals 15 residues. V dropped 5 bases and J dropped 0 bases, with 11 bases sitting between them. The CDR3 nucleotides read TGTGCCAGCAGTGCGGACATGACCTCTGGAAACACCATATATTTT. Its translation: CASSADMTSGNTIYF.

The gene calls are TRBV6-1 and TRBJ1-5; D remains unclear. CDR3 length: 12 residues. The germline V gene has CDR1 MNHNS and CDR2 SASEGT. Trimming cost V 7 bases and J 7 bases, with 11 bases left between them. The CDR3 sequence is CASTPSGQPQHF. For the CDR3, the DNA is TGTGCCAGCACCCCCTCTGGCCAGCCCCAGCATTTT.

V is TRBV5-1 and J is TRBJ1-1; maybe TRBD1 (5 bases). Trimming left V 4 bases short and J 1 base short, with 14 bases between. This CDR3 is 15 amino acids long. Per the germline V gene, CDR1 is SGHRS and CDR2 is YFSETQ. The CDR3 sequence: CASSPRFRENTEAFF. CDR3 nucleotides: TGCGCCAGCAGCCCCCGTTTCAGGGAGAACACTGAAGCTTTCTTT.

V usage is TRBV28 and J usage is TRBJ1-1, with D hard to call. V lost 6 bases and J lost 4, with 15 bases in between. Germline V gives CDR1 MDHEN, CDR2 SYDVKM. The CDR3 has 14 amino acids. CDR3: CASRPLPGSTEAFF. For the CDR3, the DNA is TGTGCCAGCAGACCCCTACCTGGGAGCACTGAAGCTTTCTTT.

This chain joins TRBV13 and TRBJ2-3; 11 nucleotides match TRBD2. Unmatched junction bases numbered 4, after V lost 3 bases and J lost 5 bases. This CDR3 is 15 amino acids long. Germline CDR1 and CDR2: PRHDT and FYEKMQ (reference sequence). The CDR3 DNA is TGTGCCAGCAGCTTTAGCGGGGGGGGTGGAGATACGCAGTATTTT. Its protein product is CASSFSGGGGDTQYF.

The genes are TRBV21-1 and TRBJ1-1. TRBV21-1 is classified as a pseudogene. CDR3 size: 14 residues. CDR3 loop: CASSKTDGNTEAFF. CDR3 bases: TGTGCCAGCAGCAAGACTGACGGGAACACTGAAGCTTTCTTT.

The CDR3 protein is CASSDGNAYGYTF. CDR3 DNA: TGTGCCAGCAGTGACGGGAATGCCTATGGCTACACCTTC. The genes are TRBV6-1 and TRBJ1-2; D call uncertain. The V end was cut by 3 bases, the J end by 4 bases, with 9 bases between. CDR3 length equals 13 residues. The germline V gene has CDR1 MNHNS and CDR2 SASEGT.

V is TRBV19 and J is TRBJ1-1, with TRBD1 as a possible D gene (5 bases). This CDR3 is 13 amino acids long. Between the trimmed V and J ends, which lost 8 bases and 5 bases, there was a span of 15 bases. From germline, CDR1 is LNHDA and CDR2 SQIVND (reference sequence). The chain's CDR3 is CASGWDSSTEAFF. CDR3 coding DNA: TGTGCCAGTGGCTGGGACTCCTCGACTGAAGCTTTCTTT.

In DNA form, the CDR3 reads TGTGCCAGCAGTTTGACCGGCATAGCCTCTGGAAACACCATATATTTT. It encodes CASSLTGIASGNTIYF. The V gene is TRBV27, the J gene TRBJ1-3; D gene unclear. Trimming shortened V by 3 bases and J by 0 bases, and 12 bases separated the two germline ends. The CDR3 has 16 amino acids. Germline-derived CDR1 and CDR2 are MNHEY and SMNVEV (reference sequence).

This chain joins TRBV6-5 and TRBJ1-3; no firm D call. V lost 0 bases, J lost 2 bases, and 11 bases lay in between. CDR3 size: 16 residues. The V gene's germline CDR1 is MNHEY and CDR2 SVGAGI. The CDR3 sequence is CASSYSSLSAGNTIYF. In DNA, the CDR3 is TGTGCCAGCAGTTACTCGTCTTTGTCAGCTGGAAACACCATATATTTT.

This rearrangement joins TRBV6-4 to TRBJ1-5; D call uncertain. The CDR3 extends over 14 amino acids. V was pared by 5 bases and J by 0 bases, with 8 bases between. From germline, CDR1 is MRHNA and CDR2 SNTAGT. CDR3 loop: CASSSEYSNQPQHF. As DNA, the CDR3 is TGTGCCAGCAGTTCAGAATATAGCAATCAGCCCCAGCATTTT.

This chain joins TRBV15 and TRBJ2-5; perhaps TRBD2 as D (6 bases). The CDR3 totals 13 residues. The germline CDR1 and CDR2 sequences are LNHNV and YYDKDF (reference sequence). The V end was cut by 1 base, the J end by 7 bases, with 10 bases between. The CDR3 DNA sequence: TGTGCCACCAGCAGAGGGCAGGGAGGGACCCAGTACTTC. Its protein product is CATSRGQGGTQYF.

V gene TRBV29-1 combines with J gene TRBJ1-1; maybe TRBD1 (6 bases). The CDR3 has 13 residues. Germline CDR1 is SQVTM and CDR2 is ANQGSEA. The V end was cut by 6 bases, the J end by 1 base, with 12 bases between. CDR3 loop: CSVSGEWNTEAFF. In DNA, the CDR3 is TGCAGCGTGTCAGGGGAGTGGAACACTGAAGCTTTCTTT. The complete variable domain, with remaining parts taken from reference TRBV29-1 and TRBJ1-1, reads SAVISQKPSRDICQRGTSLTIQCQVDSQVTMMFWYRQQPGQSLTLIATANQGSEATYESGFVIDKFPISRPNLTFSTLTVSNMSPEDSSIYLCSVSGEWNTEAFFGQGTRLTVV.

This chain links TRBV13 with TRBJ2-7; maybe TRBD1 (6 bases). V dropped 5 bases and J dropped 6 bases, with 14 bases sitting between them. This CDR3 is 13 amino acids long. The germline gives CDR1 PRHDT, CDR2 FYEKMQ (reference sequence). The CDR3 loop reads CASSPAGAGEQYF. The CDR3 DNA reads TGTGCCAGCAGCCCCGCAGGGGCAGGCGAGCAGTACTTC. Together with reference TRBV13 and TRBJ2-7, the CDR3 gives the full variable domain: AAGVIQSPRHLIKEKRETATLKCYPIPRHDTVYWYQQGPGQDPQFLISFYEKMQSDKGSIPDRFSAQQFSDYHSELNMSSLELGDSALYFCASSPAGAGEQYFGPGTRLTVT.

The gene calls are TRBV2 and TRBJ2-1; weak D call: TRBD2 (5 bases). V was clipped by 4 bases and J by 0 bases, with 10 bases between them. Germline CDR1 SNHLY, CDR2 FYNNEI. The CDR3 extends over 15 amino acids. The CDR3 DNA is TGTGCCAGCAGTGCGGACTTAAACTCCTACAATGAGCAGTTCTTC. The encoded protein is CASSADLNSYNEQFF.